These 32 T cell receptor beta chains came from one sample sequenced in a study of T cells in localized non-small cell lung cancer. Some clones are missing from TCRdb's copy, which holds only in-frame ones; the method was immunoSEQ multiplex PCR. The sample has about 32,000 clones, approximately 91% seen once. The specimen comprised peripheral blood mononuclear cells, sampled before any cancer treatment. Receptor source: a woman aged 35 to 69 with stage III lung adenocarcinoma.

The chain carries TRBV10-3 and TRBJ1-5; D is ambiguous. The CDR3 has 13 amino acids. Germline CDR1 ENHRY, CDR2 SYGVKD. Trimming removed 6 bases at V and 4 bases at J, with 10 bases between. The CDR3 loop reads CAISLDFNQPQHF. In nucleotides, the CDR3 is TGTGCCATCAGCCTGGACTTTAATCAGCCCCAGCATTTT.

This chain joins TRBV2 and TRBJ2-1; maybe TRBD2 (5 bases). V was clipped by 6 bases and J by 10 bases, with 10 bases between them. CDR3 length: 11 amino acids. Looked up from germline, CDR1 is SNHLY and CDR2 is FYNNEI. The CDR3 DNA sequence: TGTGCCAGCAGGCCTGTAGCGGAGCAGTTCTTC. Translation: CASRPVAEQFF.

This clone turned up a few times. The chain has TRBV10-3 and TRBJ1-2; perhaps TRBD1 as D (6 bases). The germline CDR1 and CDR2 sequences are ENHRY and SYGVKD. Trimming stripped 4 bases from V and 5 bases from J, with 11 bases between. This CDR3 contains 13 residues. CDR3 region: CAISGQALYGYTF. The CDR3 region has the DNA TGTGCCATCAGTGGACAGGCATTATATGGCTACACCTTC.

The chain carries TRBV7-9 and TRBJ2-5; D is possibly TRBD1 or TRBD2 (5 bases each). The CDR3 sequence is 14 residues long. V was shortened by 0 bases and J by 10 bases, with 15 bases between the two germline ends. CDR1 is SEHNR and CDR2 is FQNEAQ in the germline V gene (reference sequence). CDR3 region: CASSLAAGRGYQYF. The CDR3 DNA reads TGTGCCAGCAGCTTAGCGGCAGGGAGAGGGTACCAGTACTTC. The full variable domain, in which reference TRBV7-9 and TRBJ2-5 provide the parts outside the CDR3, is DTGVSQNPRHKITKRGQNVTFRCDPISEHNRLYWYRQTLGQGPEFLTYFQNEAQLEKSRLLSDRFSAERPKGSFSTLEIQRTEQGDSAMYLCASSLAAGRGYQYFGPGTRLLVL.

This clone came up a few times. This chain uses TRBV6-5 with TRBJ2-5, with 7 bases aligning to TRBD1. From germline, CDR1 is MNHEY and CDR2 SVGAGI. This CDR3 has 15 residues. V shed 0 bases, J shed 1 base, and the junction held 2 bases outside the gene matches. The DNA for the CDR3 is TGTGCCAGCAGTTACTCATGGGACAGCCAAGAGACCCAGTACTTC. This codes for CASSYSWDSQETQYF.

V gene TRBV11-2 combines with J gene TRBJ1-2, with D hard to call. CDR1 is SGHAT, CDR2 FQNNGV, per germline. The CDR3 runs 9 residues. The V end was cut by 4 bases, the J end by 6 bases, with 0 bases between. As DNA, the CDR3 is TGTGCCAGCAGCTATGGCTACACCTTC. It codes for CASSYGYTF.

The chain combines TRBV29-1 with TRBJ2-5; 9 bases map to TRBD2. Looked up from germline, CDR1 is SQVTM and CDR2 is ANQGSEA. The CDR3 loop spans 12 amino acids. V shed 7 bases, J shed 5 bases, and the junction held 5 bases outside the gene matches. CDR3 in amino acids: CSALAGAETQYF. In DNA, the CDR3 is TGCAGCGCACTAGCGGGTGCCGAGACCCAGTACTTC.

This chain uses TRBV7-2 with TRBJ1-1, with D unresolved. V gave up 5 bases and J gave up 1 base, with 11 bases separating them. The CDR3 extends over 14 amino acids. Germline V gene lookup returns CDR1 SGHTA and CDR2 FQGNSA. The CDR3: CASSPLDGNTEAFF. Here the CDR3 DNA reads TGTGCCAGCAGCCCCCTTGACGGGAACACTGAAGCTTTCTTT.

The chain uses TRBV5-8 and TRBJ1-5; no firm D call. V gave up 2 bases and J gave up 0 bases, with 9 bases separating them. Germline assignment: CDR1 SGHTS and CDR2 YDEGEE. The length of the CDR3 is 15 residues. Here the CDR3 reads CASSFGKISNQPQHF. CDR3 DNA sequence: TGTGCCAGCAGCTTCGGGAAGATTAGCAATCAGCCCCAGCATTTT.

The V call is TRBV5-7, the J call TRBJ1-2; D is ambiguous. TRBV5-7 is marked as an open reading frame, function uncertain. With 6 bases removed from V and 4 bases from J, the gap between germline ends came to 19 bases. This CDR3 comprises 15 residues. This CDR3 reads CASISVCGKTYGYTF. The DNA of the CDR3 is TGTGCCAGCATCAGCGTCTGCGGAAAGACCTATGGCTACACCTTC.

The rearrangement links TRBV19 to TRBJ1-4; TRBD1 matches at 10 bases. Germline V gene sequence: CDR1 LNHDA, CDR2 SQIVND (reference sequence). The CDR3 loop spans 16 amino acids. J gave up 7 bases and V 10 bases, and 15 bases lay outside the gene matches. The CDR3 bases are TGTGCCACCCGGGGACAGGGGCTCAAGTTTCGTGAAAAACTGTTTTTT. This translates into CATRGQGLKFREKLFF.

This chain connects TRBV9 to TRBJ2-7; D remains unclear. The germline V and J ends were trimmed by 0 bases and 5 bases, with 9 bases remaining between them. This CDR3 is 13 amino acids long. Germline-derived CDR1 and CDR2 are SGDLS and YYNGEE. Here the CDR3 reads CASSVGSRDEQYF. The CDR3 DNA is TGTGCCAGCAGCGTAGGGAGTAGGGACGAGCAGTACTTC.

Here the CDR3 reads CASSYATIGTGELFF. The CDR3 DNA follows: TGTGCCAGCAGTTACGCCACCATAGGGACCGGGGAGCTGTTTTTT. This chain connects TRBV6-5 to TRBJ2-2; D call uncertain. V lost 2 bases and J 5 bases, leaving 12 bases between the germline ends. Looked up from germline, CDR1 is MNHEY and CDR2 is SVGAGI. The CDR3 extends over 15 amino acids.

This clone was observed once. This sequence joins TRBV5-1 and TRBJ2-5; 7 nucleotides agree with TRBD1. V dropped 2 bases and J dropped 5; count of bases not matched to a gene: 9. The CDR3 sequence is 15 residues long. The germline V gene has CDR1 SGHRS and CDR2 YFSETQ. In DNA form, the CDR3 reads TGCGCCAGCAGCTTAGGGTTAACAGGGGATGAGACCCAGTACTTC. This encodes CASSLGLTGDETQYF. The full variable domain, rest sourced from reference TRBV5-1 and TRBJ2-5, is KAGVTQTPRYLIKTRGQQVTLSCSPISGHRSVSWYQQTPGQGLQFLFEYFSETQRNKGNFPGRFSGRQFSNSRSEMNVSTLELGDSALYLCASSLGLTGDETQYFGPGTRLLVL.

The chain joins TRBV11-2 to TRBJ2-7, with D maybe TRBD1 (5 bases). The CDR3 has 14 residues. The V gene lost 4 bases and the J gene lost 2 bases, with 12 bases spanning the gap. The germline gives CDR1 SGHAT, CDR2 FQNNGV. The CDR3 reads CASSSTRVPYEQYF. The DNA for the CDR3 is TGTGCCAGCAGCTCGACCAGGGTTCCCTACGAGCAGTACTTC. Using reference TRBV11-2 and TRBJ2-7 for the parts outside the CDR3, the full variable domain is EAGVAQSPRYKIIEKRQSVAFWCNPISGHATLYWYQQILGQGPKLLIQFQNNGVVDDSQLPKDRFSAERLKGVDSTLKIQPAKLEDSAVYLCASSSTRVPYEQYFGPGTRLTVT.

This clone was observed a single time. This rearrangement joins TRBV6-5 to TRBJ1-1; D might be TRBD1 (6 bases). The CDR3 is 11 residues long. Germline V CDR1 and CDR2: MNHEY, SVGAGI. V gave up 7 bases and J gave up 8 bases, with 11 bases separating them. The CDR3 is CASTYTGEAFF. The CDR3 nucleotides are TGTGCCAGCACCTATACAGGGGAAGCTTTCTTT.

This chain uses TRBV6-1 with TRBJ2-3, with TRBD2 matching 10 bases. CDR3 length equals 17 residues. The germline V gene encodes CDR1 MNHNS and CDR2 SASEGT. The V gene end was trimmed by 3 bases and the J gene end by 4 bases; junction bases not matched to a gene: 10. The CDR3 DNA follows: TGTGCCAGCAGTGACCCCCTTCTTCTAGCGGGGGCAGATACGCAGTATTTT. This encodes CASSDPLLLAGADTQYF.

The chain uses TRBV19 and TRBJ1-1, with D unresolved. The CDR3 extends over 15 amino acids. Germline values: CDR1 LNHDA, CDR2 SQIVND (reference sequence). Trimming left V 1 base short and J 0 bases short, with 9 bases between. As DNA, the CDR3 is TGTGCCAGTAGTATAGTGGGGAAACTGAACACTGAAGCTTTCTTT. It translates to CASSIVGKLNTEAFF.

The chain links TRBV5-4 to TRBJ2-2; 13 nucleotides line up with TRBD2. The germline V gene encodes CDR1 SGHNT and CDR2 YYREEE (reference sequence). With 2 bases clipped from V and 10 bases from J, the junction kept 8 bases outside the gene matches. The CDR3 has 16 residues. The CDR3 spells CASSFPTSGRIQELFF. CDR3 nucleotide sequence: TGTGCCAGCAGCTTTCCGACTAGCGGGAGGATCCAGGAGCTGTTTTTT.

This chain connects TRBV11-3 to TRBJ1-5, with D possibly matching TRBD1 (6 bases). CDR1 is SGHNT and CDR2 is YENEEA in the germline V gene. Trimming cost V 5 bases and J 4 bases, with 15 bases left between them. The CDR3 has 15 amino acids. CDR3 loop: CASSGGGQKNQPQHF. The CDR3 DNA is TGTGCCAGCAGCGGGGGAGGACAGAAAAATCAGCCCCAGCATTTT.

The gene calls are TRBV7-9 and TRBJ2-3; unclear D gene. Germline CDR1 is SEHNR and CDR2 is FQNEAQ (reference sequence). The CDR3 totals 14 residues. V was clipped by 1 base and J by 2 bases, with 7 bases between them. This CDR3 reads CASSLGGPTDTQYF. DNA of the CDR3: TGTGCCAGCAGCTTAGGCGGCCCCACAGATACGCAGTATTTT.

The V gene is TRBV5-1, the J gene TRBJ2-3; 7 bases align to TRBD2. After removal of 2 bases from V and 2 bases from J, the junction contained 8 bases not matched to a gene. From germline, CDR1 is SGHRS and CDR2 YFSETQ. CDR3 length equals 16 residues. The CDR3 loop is CASSFLAGVITDTQYF. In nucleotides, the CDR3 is TGCGCCAGCAGCTTTCTCGCGGGAGTGATCACAGATACGCAGTATTTT.

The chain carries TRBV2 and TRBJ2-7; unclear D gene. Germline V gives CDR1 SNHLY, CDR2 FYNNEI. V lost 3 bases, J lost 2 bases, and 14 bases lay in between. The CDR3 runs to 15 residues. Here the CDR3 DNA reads TGTGCCAGCAGTGAGGGTAACTGGGATCCCTACGAGCAGTACTTC. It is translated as CASSEGNWDPYEQYF.

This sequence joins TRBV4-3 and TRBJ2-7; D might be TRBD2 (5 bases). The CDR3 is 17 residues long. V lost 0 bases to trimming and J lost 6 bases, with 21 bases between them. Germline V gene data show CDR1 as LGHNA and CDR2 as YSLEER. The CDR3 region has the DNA TGCGCCAGCAGCCAAGATCCCACGGGGTCAGCTAGGAGCGAGCAGTACTTC. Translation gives CASSQDPTGSARSEQYF.

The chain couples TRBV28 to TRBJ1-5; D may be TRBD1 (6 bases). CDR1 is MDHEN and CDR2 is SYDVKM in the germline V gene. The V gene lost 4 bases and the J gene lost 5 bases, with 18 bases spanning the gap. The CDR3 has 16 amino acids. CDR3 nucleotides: TGTGCCAGCAGTTCCCCCGGGGGGGGCGTCTATCAGCCCCAGCATTTT. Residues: CASSSPGGGVYQPQHF.

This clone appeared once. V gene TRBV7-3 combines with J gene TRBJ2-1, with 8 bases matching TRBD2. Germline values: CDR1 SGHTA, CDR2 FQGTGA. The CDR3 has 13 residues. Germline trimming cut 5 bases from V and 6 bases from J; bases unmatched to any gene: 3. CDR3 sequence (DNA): TGTGCCAGCAGCGTGACTAGCGTCAATGAGCAGTTCTTC. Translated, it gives CASSVTSVNEQFF.

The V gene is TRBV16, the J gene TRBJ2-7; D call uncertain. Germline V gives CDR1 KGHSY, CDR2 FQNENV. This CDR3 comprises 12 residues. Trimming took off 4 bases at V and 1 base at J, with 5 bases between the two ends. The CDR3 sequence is CASSLRSYEQYF. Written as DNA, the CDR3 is TGTGCCAGCAGCCTTCGATCCTACGAGCAGTACTTC.

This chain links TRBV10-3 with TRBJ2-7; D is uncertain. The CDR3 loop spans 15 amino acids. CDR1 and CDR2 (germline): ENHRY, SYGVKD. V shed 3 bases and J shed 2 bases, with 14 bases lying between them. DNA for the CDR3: TGTGCCATCAGTGAATCTTGGGCGCCTACCTACGAGCAGTACTTC. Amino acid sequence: CAISESWAPTYEQYF.

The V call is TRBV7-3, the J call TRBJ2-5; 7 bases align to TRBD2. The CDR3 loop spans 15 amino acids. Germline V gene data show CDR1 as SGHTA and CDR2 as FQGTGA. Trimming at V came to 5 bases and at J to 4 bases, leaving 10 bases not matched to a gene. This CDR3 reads CASSLNPGGGETQYF. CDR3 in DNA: TGTGCCAGCAGCCTAAACCCGGGAGGAGGAGAGACCCAGTACTTC.

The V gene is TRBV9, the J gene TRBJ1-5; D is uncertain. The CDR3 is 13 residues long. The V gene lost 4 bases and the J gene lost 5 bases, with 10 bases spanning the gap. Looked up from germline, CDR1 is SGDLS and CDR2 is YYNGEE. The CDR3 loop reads CASSFAVDQPQHF. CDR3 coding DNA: TGTGCCAGCAGCTTCGCGGTAGATCAGCCCCAGCATTTT.

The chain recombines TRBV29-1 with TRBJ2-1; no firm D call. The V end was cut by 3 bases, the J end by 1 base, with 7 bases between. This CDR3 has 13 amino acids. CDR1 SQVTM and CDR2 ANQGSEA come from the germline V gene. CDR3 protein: CSVEGGSYNEQFF. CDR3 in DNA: TGCAGCGTTGAGGGCGGTTCCTACAATGAGCAGTTCTTC.

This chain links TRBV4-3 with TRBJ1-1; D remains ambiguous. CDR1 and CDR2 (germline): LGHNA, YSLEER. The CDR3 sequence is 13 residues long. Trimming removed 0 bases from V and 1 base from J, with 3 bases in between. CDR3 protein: CASSQDRNTEAFF. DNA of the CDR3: TGCGCCAGCAGCCAAGATCGGAACACTGAAGCTTTCTTT.